The present TCR beta chain was sequenced within a study of blood T cells in healthy people across ages. Study outcomes and limitations: Estimates drawn from one million T cells were deemed to understate diversity.

This CDR3 comprises 17 residues. Looked up from germline, CDR1 is MNHEY and CDR2 is SVGEGT. Germline trimming cut 2 bases from V and 4 bases from J; bases unmatched to any gene: 6. Those donating, healthy Caucasian individuals from Russia, were aged about 6 to 95. A sample-barcoded 5' primer and a J-beta primer mix were used in a second PCR of roughly 7 to 11 cycles. TCRdb ran MiXCR on the 5' RACE reads and lists one entry per CDR3 protein. Of about a million distinct CDR3 sequences in the sample, roughly 50% were seen once. This clonotype was observed a handful of times. Its antigen is undetermined. The rearrangement joins TRBV6-2 or TRBV6-3 to TRBJ2-4, with 12 positions matching TRBD2. This sequence was found in a woman aged 60-75 years in good health. Specimen: blood. The DNA for the CDR3 is TGTGCCAGCAGTTACCCAGGACTAGCGGGGACAAAAAACATTCAGTACTTC. This translates into CASSYPGLAGTKNIQYF.